The following is a TCR beta chain sequence with its context. The CDR3 is 14 amino acids. Germline-derived CDR1 and CDR2 are DFQATT and SNEGSKA (reference sequence). These data are taken from a study of T cells expressing NK-cell markers. The overall study: Sorted CD3+CD56+NKG2C+, CD3+CD56+NKG2C- and CD3+CD56-NKG2C+ T cells supplied TCR beta repertoires.

After re-calling the 5' RACE reads, TCRdb lists one entry per CDR3 protein, DNA absent. In all, the sample yields 160,000 or so distinct CDR3 sequences. The sequence was collected from a woman aged 18-70 years in good health. V usage is TRBV20-1 and J usage is TRBJ2-1; the TCRdb D gene call, TRBD1, has no DNA to confirm it. The sequenced material came from blood T cells: a sorted CD56 or NKG2C T cell subset, CD4+ or CD8+ T cells, or bulk PBMC T cells (not recorded which). The CDR3 spells CSARAGTTYNEQFF.